This record concerns one TCR beta chain sequence. What it binds is not known. The assay was immunoSEQ multiplex PCR, and TCRdb's table has in-frame clones only and misses some. This repertoire shows 90,000 to 150,000 clones, about nine tenths found once; its top ten account for 4% to 6%. These data come from a study of T cell responses to AZD1222 COVID-19 vaccine. Study-wide findings and caveats: Variant regions that are unmutated are reportedly the target of nearly half of spike-specific TCRs. It was only a handful of AZD1222 recipients who were seropositive at baseline. Researchers report vaccine-associated CD4 TCRs spanning spike, with dominance at 160-218 and 743-854.

Per germline, CDR1 SGHAT and CDR2 FQNNGV. CDR3 length equals 13 residues. The V and J ends lost 5 bases and 2 bases, in that order; junction bases with no gene match: 2. Sequencing was performed on peripheral blood, taken on day 0 of AZD1222 vaccination. The sequence was collected from an adult in good health. V and J are TRBV11-2 and TRBJ1-2; 7 bases align to TRBD1. Written as DNA, the CDR3 is TGTGCCAGCAGCACGGGACAGAACTATGGCTACACCTTC. Translation: CASSTGQNYGYTF.